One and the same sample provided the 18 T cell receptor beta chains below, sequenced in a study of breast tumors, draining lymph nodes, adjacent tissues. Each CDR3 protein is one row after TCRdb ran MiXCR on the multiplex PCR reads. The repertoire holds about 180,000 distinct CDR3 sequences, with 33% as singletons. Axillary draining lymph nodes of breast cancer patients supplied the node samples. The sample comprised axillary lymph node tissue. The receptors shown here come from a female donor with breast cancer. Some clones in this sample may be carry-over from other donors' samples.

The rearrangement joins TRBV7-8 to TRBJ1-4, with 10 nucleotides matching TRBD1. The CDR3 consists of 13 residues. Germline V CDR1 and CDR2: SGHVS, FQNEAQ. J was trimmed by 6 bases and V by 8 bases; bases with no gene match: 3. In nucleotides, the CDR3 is TGTGCCAGCGCCGGGACAGGGGATGAAAAACTGTTTTTT. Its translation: CASAGTGDEKLFF.

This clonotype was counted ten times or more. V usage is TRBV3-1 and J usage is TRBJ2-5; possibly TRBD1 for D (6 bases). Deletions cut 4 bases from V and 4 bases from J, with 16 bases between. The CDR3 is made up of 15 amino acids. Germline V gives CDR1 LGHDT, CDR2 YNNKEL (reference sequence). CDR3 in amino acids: CASSLRTAAGETQYF. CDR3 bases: TGTGCCAGCAGCCTCCGGACAGCAGCTGGAGAGACCCAGTACTTC.

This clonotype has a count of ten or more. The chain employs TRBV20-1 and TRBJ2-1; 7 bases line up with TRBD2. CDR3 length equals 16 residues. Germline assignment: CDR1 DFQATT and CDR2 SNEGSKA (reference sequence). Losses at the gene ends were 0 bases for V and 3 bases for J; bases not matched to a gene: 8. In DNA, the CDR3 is TGCAGTGCTAGAGATCCCAGGCTAGCGGTCTACAATGAGCAGTTCTTC. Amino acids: CSARDPRLAVYNEQFF.

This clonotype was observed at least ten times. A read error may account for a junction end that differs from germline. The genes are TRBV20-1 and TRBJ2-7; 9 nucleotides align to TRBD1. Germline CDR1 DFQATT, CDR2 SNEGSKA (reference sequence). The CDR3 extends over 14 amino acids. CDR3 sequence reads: CSATLTGGLNELYF. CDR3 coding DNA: TGCAGTGCTACGTTGACAGGGGGGTTAAACGAGCTGTACTTC.

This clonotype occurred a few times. This CDR3 reads CASSESHSWVAGGQEQYF. Here the CDR3 DNA reads TGTGCCAGCAGTGAGAGCCATTCGTGGGTAGCGGGGGGGCAGGAGCAGTACTTC. The chain joins TRBV6-1 to TRBJ2-7; 11 nucleotides line up with TRBD2. J gave up 7 bases and V 3 bases, and 17 bases lay outside the gene matches. The germline V gene has CDR1 MNHNS and CDR2 SASEGT. CDR3 length: 18 amino acids.

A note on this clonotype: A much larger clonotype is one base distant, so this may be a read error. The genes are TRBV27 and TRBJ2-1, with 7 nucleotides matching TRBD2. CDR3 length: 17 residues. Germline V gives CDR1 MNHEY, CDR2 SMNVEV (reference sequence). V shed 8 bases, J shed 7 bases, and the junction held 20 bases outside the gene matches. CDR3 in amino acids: CASLLKTGTKRKNEQFF. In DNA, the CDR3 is TGTGCCAGCCTATTGAAAACCGGGACTAAGAGGAAGAATGAGCAGTTCTTC.

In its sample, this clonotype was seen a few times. The CDR3 DNA reads as TGTGCCAGCAGCACCCGTGGACTGTTCTCCTACGAGCAGTACTTC. Its protein is CASSTRGLFSYEQYF. The rearrangement uses TRBV7-2 and TRBJ2-7; a weak D match, TRBD2 (5 bases). The CDR3 is 15 residues long. CDR1 is SGHTA and CDR2 is FQGNSA in the germline V gene. V was pared by 5 bases and J by 0 bases, with 14 bases between.

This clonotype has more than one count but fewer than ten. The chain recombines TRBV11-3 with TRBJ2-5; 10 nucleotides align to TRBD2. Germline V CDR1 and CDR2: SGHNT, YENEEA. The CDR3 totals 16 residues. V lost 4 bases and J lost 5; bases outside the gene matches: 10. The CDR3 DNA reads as TGTGCCAGCAGCTCGATTTCTAGCGGGGGTAAGGAGACCCAGTACTTC. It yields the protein CASSSISSGGKETQYF. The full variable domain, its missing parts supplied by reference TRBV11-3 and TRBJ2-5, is EAGVVQSPRYKIIEKKQPVAFWCNPISGHNTLYWYLQNLGQGPELLIRYENEEAVDDSQLPKDRFSAERLKGVDSTLKIQPAELGDSAVYLCASSSISSGGKETQYFGPGTRLLVL.

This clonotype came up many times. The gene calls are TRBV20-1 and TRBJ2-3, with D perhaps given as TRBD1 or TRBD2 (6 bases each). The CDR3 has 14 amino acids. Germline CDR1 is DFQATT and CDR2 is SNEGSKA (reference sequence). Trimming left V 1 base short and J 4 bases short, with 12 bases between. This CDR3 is CSARVGGSADTQYF. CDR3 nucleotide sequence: TGCAGTGCTAGAGTCGGGGGCTCGGCAGATACGCAGTATTTT.

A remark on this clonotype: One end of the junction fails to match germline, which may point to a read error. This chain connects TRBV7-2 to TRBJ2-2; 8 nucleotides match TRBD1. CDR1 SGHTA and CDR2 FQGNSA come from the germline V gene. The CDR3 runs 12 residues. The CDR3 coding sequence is TGTGCCAGCAGCCGGCAGACAGGGGAGCTGTTCTTT. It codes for CASSRQTGELFF.

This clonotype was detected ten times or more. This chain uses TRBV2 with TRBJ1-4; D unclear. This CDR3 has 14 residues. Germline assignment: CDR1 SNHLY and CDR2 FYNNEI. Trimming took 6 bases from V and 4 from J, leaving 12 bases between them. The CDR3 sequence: CASSPTLNNEKLFF. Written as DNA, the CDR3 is TGTGCCAGCAGCCCTACACTTAATAATGAAAAACTGTTTTTT.

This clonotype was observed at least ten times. CDR3: CASSEPRQGSYNEQFF. The CDR3, as DNA: TGTGCCAGCAGTGAACCAAGACAGGGGTCATACAATGAGCAGTTCTTC. The chain carries TRBV25-1 and TRBJ2-1; TRBD1 matches 8 bases. CDR3 length equals 16 residues. The germline gives CDR1 MGHDK, CDR2 SYGVNS. Germline trimming cut 2 bases from V and 4 bases from J; bases unmatched to any gene: 7.

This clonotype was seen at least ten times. The CDR3 loop reads CASSLRNSGGPVQETQYF. In DNA form, the CDR3 reads TGTGCCAGCAGCTTAAGGAATAGCGGGGGGCCGGTCCAAGAGACCCAGTACTTC. V gene TRBV7-8 combines with J gene TRBJ2-5; 10 bases match TRBD2. This CDR3 comprises 18 residues. Germline lookup yields CDR1 SGHVS and CDR2 FQNEAQ. Trimming took 2 bases from V and 1 from J; bases not matched to a gene: 10.

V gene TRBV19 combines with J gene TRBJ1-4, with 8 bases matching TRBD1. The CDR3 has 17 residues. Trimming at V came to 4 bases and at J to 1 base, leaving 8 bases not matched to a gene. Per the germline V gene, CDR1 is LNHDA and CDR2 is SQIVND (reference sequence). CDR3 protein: CASSTRTGRVTNEKLFF. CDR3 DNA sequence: TGTGCCAGTAGTACTAGGACAGGGCGCGTAACTAATGAAAAACTGTTTTTT.

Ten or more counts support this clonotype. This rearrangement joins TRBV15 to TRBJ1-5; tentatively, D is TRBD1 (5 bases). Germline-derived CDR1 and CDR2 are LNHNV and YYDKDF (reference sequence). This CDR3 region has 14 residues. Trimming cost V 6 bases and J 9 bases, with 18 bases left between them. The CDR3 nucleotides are TGTGCCACCAGGGGTGGGGCAGGGCAGGCGCCCCAGCATTTT. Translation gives CATRGGAGQAPQHF.

CDR3 bases: TGCGCCAGCAGCTCCTGGGGGACAGGGGTTACTGAAGCTTTCTTT. This encodes CASSSWGTGVTEAFF. The chain has TRBV5-1 and TRBJ1-1; 10 bases fit TRBD1. The V gene end was trimmed by 3 bases and the J gene end by 5 bases; junction bases not matched to a gene: 7. In germline, CDR1 is SGHRS, CDR2 YFSETQ. The CDR3 is made up of 15 amino acids.

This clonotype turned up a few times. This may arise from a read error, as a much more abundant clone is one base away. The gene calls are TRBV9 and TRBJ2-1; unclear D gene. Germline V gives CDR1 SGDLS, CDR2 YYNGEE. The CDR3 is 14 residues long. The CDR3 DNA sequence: TGTGCCAGCAGCGTAGATAAGTCCTACAATGAGCAGTCCTTC. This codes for CASSVDKSYNEQSF.

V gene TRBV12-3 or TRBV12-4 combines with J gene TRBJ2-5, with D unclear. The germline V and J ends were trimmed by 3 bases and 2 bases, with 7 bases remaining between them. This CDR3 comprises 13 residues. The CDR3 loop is CASSFPGQETQYF. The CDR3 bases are TGTGCCAGCAGTTTTCCTGGTCAAGAGACCCAGTACTTC.